These T cell receptor beta chains were read from a single sample in a study of CD8 T cells in ankylosing spondylitis. TCRdb used MiXCR to reprocess the 5' RACE reads, holding one entry per CDR3 protein. The sample includes about 440,000 distinct CDR3 sequences, 17% seen only once; the top ten take about 0.94%. What was sequenced was blood, either unsorted or a sorted T cell fraction (not recorded which). The receptors come from a male donor with ankylosing spondylitis. CDR3s include the opening cysteine and the closing phenylalanine or tryptophan. Each record gives: V gene, J gene, CDR3 length, CDR3 protein.

V gene: TRBV10-3
J gene: TRBJ2-7
CDR3 length: 13
CDR3 protein: CAIATSGQGEQYF

V gene: TRBV3-1
J gene: TRBJ2-3
CDR3 length: 15
CDR3 protein: CASSQRPSGPDTQYF

V gene: TRBV11-1
J gene: TRBJ2-3
CDR3 length: 16
CDR3 protein: CASSSSGGVSTDTQYF

V gene: TRBV7-3
J gene: TRBJ1-6
CDR3 length: 14
CDR3 protein: CASSLAGQNSPLHF

V gene: TRBV12-3/TRBV12-4
J gene: TRBJ1-5
CDR3 length: 14
CDR3 protein: CASNNGYSNQPQHF

V gene: TRBV30
J gene: TRBJ2-7
CDR3 length: 14
CDR3 protein: CAWSRAHSSYEQYF

V gene: TRBV4-3
J gene: TRBJ1-2
CDR3 length: 15
CDR3 protein: CASSQLPTVSYGYTF

V gene: TRBV29-1
J gene: TRBJ1-1
CDR3 length: 12
CDR3 protein: CSGTGGRTEAFF

V gene: TRBV28
J gene: TRBJ2-3
CDR3 length: 13
CDR3 protein: CASSLVTTDTQYF

V gene: TRBV20-1
J gene: TRBJ2-1
CDR3 length: 16
CDR3 protein: CSAREQTASSYNEQFF

V gene: TRBV20-1
J gene: TRBJ1-6
CDR3 length: 12
CDR3 protein: CSARDMNSPLHF

V gene: TRBV7-9
J gene: TRBJ2-1
CDR3 length: 12
CDR3 protein: CASSRRVTEQFF

V gene: TRBV5-1
J gene: TRBJ1-4
CDR3 length: 15
CDR3 protein: CASSPDRGRSEKLFF

V gene: TRBV12-3/TRBV12-4
J gene: TRBJ2-2
CDR3 length: 14
CDR3 protein: CASSYRENTGELFF

V gene: TRBV2
J gene: TRBJ2-1
CDR3 length: 14
CDR3 protein: CASSEGGDRNEQFF

V gene: TRBV18
J gene: TRBJ2-5
CDR3 length: 13
CDR3 protein: CASSSHRGETQYF

V gene: TRBV6-5
J gene: TRBJ2-1
CDR3 length: 14
CDR3 protein: CASSYGAAEDEQFF

V gene: TRBV5-1
J gene: TRBJ1-1
CDR3 length: 15
CDR3 protein: CASSLDGLEDTEAFF

V gene: TRBV20-1
J gene: TRBJ1-1
CDR3 length: 16
CDR3 protein: CSARHAIGQGKNEAFF

V gene: TRBV4-1
J gene: TRBJ1-1
CDR3 length: 17
CDR3 protein: CASSQVAPERSTTEAFF

V gene: TRBV10-3
J gene: TRBJ1-5
CDR3 length: 14
CDR3 protein: CAISDRNSNQPQHF

V gene: TRBV25-1
J gene: TRBJ2-1
CDR3 length: 15
CDR3 protein: CASSGTGGQNNEQFF

V gene: TRBV2
J gene: TRBJ1-5
CDR3 length: 15
CDR3 protein: CASSESGGNNQPQHF

V gene: TRBV12-3/TRBV12-4
J gene: TRBJ2-1
CDR3 length: 14
CDR3 protein: CASSLGGQSNEQFF

V gene: TRBV20-1
J gene: TRBJ1-2
CDR3 length: 12
CDR3 protein: CSVAFSNYGYTF